This T cell receptor beta chain was sequenced in a study of beta chain features in type 1 diabetes. General observations from the study: Patients with Type 1 diabetes showed moderately but significantly shorter TCRB CDR3s in all four CD4+ subsets.

This clone was seen ten or more times. Its specificity is unknown. Germline trimming cut 1 base from V and 6 bases from J; bases unmatched to any gene: 10. The CDR3 sequence is 18 residues long. Germline V gene lookup returns CDR1 SNHLY and CDR2 FYNNEI. Since all of the isolated RNA was reverse transcribed, expressed TCRB transcripts were what got sequenced. Assay used: immunoSEQ multiplex PCR; TCRdb lists only in-frame clones, some missing. The table includes nearly 350,000 clones, 9.3% detected once. The origin of this receptor is a man aged 30 to 39 with type 1 diabetes. The chain carries TRBV2 and TRBJ2-1, with 12 bases lining up with TRBD2. Sequenced sample: central memory CD4+ T cells from blood. The CDR3 here is CASSEVLAGGPLINEQFF. CDR3 nucleotide sequence: TGTGCCAGCAGTGAAGTCCTAGCGGGGGGGCCCTTAATCAATGAGCAGTTCTTC. Supplemented by reference TRBV2 and TRBJ2-1, the full variable domain reads EPEVTQTPSHQVTQMGQEVILRCVPISNHLYFYWYRQILGQKVEFLVSFYNNEISEKSEIFDDQFSVERPDGSNFTLKIRSTKLEDSAMYFCASSEVLAGGPLINEQFFGPGTRLTVL.